This T cell receptor (beta chain) was observed in a study of OX40 agonist ivuxolimab in advanced cancers. TCRdb's copy holds only in-frame clones and misses some; the assay was immunoSEQ multiplex PCR. The repertoire holds more than 45,000 clones, with approximately 91% as singletons. V was clipped by 7 bases and J by 2 bases; unmatched bases: 13. CDR1 MDHEN and CDR2 SYDVKM come from the germline V gene. CDR3 length equals 16 residues. The genes are TRBV28 and TRBJ2-7; 8 bases align to TRBD2. The TCR was taken from an adult with an advanced solid tumor such as melanoma, head and neck, liver or kidney cancer. The sequences come from CD4+ or CD8+ T cells sorted from blood, collected in a trial of the OX40 agonist ivuxolimab. This CDR3 is CASKEREWLLPYEQYF. In DNA form, the CDR3 reads TGTGCCAGCAAAGAGCGGGAGTGGCTACTTCCCTACGAGCAGTACTTC.